This TCR beta chain emerged from a study of patients and donors after allogeneic stem cell transplantation. TCRdb passed the RT-PCR reads through MiXCR, listing each CDR3 protein once. The sample holds over 150,000 distinct CDR3 sequences, 41% seen once. The sequenced sample consisted of blood, either unsorted or a sorted T cell fraction (not recorded which). This receptor was obtained from a human donor who was either an allogeneic HSCT recipient or a stem cell or donor lymphocyte infusion donor (not recorded which). It is not recorded whose cells these are; they may come from a transplant donor.

DNA of the CDR3: TGTGCCAGCAGCTTGGCCCTAAGGTCTCTAGACATTCAGTACTTC. This encodes CASSLALRSLDIQYF. This rearrangement joins TRBV5-6 to TRBJ2-4; D remains unclear. Germline values: CDR1 SGHDT, CDR2 YYEEEE. V was shortened by 0 bases and J by 8 bases, with 15 bases between the two germline ends. The CDR3 spans 15 residues.